The 27 T cell receptor beta chains listed next were all sequenced from one sample in a study of shared clonotypes between healthy human individuals. The naive CD8 subset, CD45RO-negative cells positively selected for CCR7, excluded terminally differentiated effector memory CD45RA+ cells. Clones were read by immunoSEQ multiplex PCR, and TCRdb kept only the in-frame ones, dropping some. The table records some 2.1 million clones, around 96% of them present only once. The sequenced material came from naive CD8+ T cells sorted from blood. The receptors shown here come from a man between 18 and 35 years old in good health.

The chain uses TRBV7-2 and TRBJ2-1; 10 positions agree with TRBD2. The V gene end was trimmed by 2 bases and the J gene end by 4 bases; junction bases not matched to a gene: 14. Germline lookup yields CDR1 SGHTA and CDR2 FQGNSA. The CDR3 covers 19 residues. Here the CDR3 reads CASSLRTLAGEGRYNEQFF. For the CDR3, the DNA is TGTGCCAGCAGCTTAAGGACGCTAGCGGGAGAGGGGCGATACAATGAGCAGTTCTTC.

This CDR3 reads CASSQGTLLNEQYF. The CDR3 DNA is TGTGCCAGCAGCCAGGGTACTCTCCTCAACGAGCAGTACTTC. The J gene is TRBJ2-7, the V gene TRBV4-2, with D uncertain. CDR3 length equals 14 residues. The V end was cut by 3 bases, the J end by 5 bases, with 14 bases between. Germline CDR1 LGHNA, CDR2 YNFKEQ.

The rearrangement uses TRBV5-6 and TRBJ2-3; 10 nucleotides match TRBD2. Losses at the gene ends were 2 bases for V and 4 bases for J; bases not matched to a gene: 7. From germline, CDR1 is SGHDT and CDR2 YYEEEE. The CDR3 extends over 16 amino acids. This CDR3 reads CASSFRASGSSDTQYF. The CDR3, as DNA: TGTGCCAGCAGCTTCCGGGCTAGCGGGAGTTCAGATACGCAGTATTTT.

The rearrangement uses TRBV9 and TRBJ1-4; no firm D call. CDR1 and CDR2 (germline): SGDLS, YYNGEE. The CDR3 is 14 amino acids. The V gene lost 3 bases and the J gene lost 5 bases, with 11 bases spanning the gap. The CDR3 protein is CASSGSEGNEKLFF. CDR3 DNA sequence: TGTGCCAGCAGCGGGTCCGAAGGAAATGAAAAACTGTTTTTT.

V and J are TRBV9 and TRBJ2-5; D may be TRBD2 (6 bases). Trimming stripped 0 bases from V and 6 bases from J, with 12 bases between. CDR3 length: 14 amino acids. Looked up from germline, CDR1 is SGDLS and CDR2 is YYNGEE. The CDR3 here is CASSVGRGIQTQYF. CDR3 nucleotide sequence: TGTGCCAGCAGCGTAGGTCGGGGGATTCAGACCCAGTACTTC.

The chain joins TRBV7-9 to TRBJ2-1; D is possibly TRBD1 or TRBD2 (5 bases each). CDR3 length equals 11 residues. CDR1 SEHNR and CDR2 FQNEAQ come from the germline V gene (reference sequence). The V end was cut by 1 base, the J end by 15 bases, with 10 bases between. Here the CDR3 reads CASSLVGVVFF. The CDR3 bases are TGTGCCAGCAGCTTAGTGGGGGTCGTGTTCTTC.

This chain's CDR3 is CASSLGEAGELFF. The CDR3 coding sequence is TGTGCCAGCAGCTTGGGTGAAGCCGGGGAGCTGTTTTTT. The chain carries TRBV5-6 and TRBJ2-2, with D hard to call. This CDR3 is 13 amino acids long. Germline CDR1 is SGHDT and CDR2 is YYEEEE. Trimming took off 0 bases at V and 6 bases at J, with 6 bases between the two ends.

The chain links TRBV4-1 to TRBJ2-7; 7 bases line up with TRBD2. Looked up from germline, CDR1 is MGHRA and CDR2 is YSYEKL. The CDR3 runs to 15 residues. Germline trimming cut 1 base from V and 2 bases from J; bases unmatched to any gene: 5. This chain's CDR3 is CASSQGGTTTYEQYF. In DNA, the CDR3 is TGCGCCAGCAGCCAAGGAGGGACTACCACCTACGAGCAGTACTTC.

This chain connects TRBV30 to TRBJ1-3; D is unresolved. Per germline, CDR1 GTSNPN and CDR2 SVGIG (reference sequence). With 0 bases removed from V and 4 bases from J, the gap between germline ends came to 16 bases. CDR3 length: 16 residues. As DNA, the CDR3 is TGTGCCTGGAGTGTATTTTTAGTGGCAGAAGGAAACACCATATATTTT. Amino acids: CAWSVFLVAEGNTIYF.

To note about this clone: Other nucleotide sequences from this sample produce the same CDR3. This CDR3 reads CASSLSGGHGYTF. CDR3 nucleotide sequence: TGTGCCAGCAGTTTATCCGGAGGGCATGGCTACACCTTC. The chain recombines TRBV27 with TRBJ1-2, with unresolved D. V was cut by 0 bases and J by 6 bases, with 8 bases left in between. The CDR3 is 13 amino acids. Per the germline V gene, CDR1 is MNHEY and CDR2 is SMNVEV (reference sequence).

The rearrangement uses TRBV6-1 and TRBJ2-2; the match to TRBD1 covers 10 bases. After removal of 7 bases from V and 4 bases from J, the junction contained 3 bases not matched to a gene. From germline, CDR1 is MNHNS and CDR2 SASEGT. The CDR3 loop spans 14 amino acids. The CDR3 DNA reads TGTGCCAGCACCGGGACAGGGGCCACCGGGGAGCTGTTTTTT. Protein sequence: CASTGTGATGELFF.

The chain couples TRBV28 to TRBJ2-5; D perhaps matches TRBD1 (6 bases). Trimming shortened V by 5 bases and J by 4 bases, and 14 bases separated the two germline ends. CDR3 length: 14 residues. Germline lookup yields CDR1 MDHEN and CDR2 SYDVKM. CDR3 sequence (DNA): TGTGCCAGCAGTAACCGGGACACCACAGAGACCCAGTACTTC. It yields the protein CASSNRDTTETQYF. The full variable domain, completed using reference TRBV28 and TRBJ2-5, is DVKVTQSSRYLVKRTGEKVFLECVQDMDHENMFWYRQDPGLGLRLIYFSYDVKMKEKGDIPEGYSVSREKKERFSLILESASTNQTSMYLCASSNRDTTETQYFGPGTRLLVL.

This clone appeared a single time. This chain links TRBV5-8 with TRBJ2-1; 15 bases match TRBD2. Losses at the gene ends were 4 bases for V and 0 bases for J; bases not matched to a gene: 5. CDR3 size: 18 residues. Germline V lookup: CDR1 SGHTS, CDR2 YDEGEE. The CDR3 DNA reads as TGTGCCAGCAGCCGTCCGGGACTAGCGGGGGGCTCCTACAATGAGCAGTTCTTC. Its protein is CASSRPGLAGGSYNEQFF.

The chain uses TRBV4-1 and TRBJ1-1, with TRBD1 as a possible D gene (5 bases). Germline CDR1 MGHRA, CDR2 YSYEKL. V was clipped by 3 bases and J by 10 bases, with 21 bases between them. CDR3 length: 15 amino acids. The CDR3 region is CASSHGTHEGRIAFF. CDR3 DNA sequence: TGCGCCAGCAGCCATGGGACTCATGAGGGTCGTATAGCTTTCTTT.

V and J are TRBV9 and TRBJ2-5; the D gene is possibly TRBD1 (5 bases). V gave up 3 bases and J gave up 3 bases, with 9 bases separating them. This CDR3 spans 13 amino acids. Germline values: CDR1 SGDLS, CDR2 YYNGEE. DNA of the CDR3: TGTGCCAGCAGCGAGGGGTCAGAAGAGACCCAGTACTTC. Its protein is CASSEGSEETQYF. Full variable domain (remainder filled in from reference TRBV9 and TRBJ2-5): DSGVTQTPKHLITATGQRVTLRCSPRSGDLSVYWYQQSLDQGLQFLIQYYNGEERAKGNILERFSAQQFPDLHSELNLSSLELGDSALYFCASSEGSEETQYFGPGTRLLVL.

The chain couples TRBV10-3 to TRBJ1-2, with a possible D match to TRBD1 (6 bases). V lost 10 bases and J lost 6, with 12 bases in between. Germline lookup yields CDR1 ENHRY and CDR2 SYGVKD. The CDR3 covers 11 residues. CDR3 coding DNA: TGTGCCACCCAGGCAGGGGATGGCTACACCTTC. Its translation: CATQAGDGYTF.

The V call is TRBV11-1, the J call TRBJ2-7, with TRBD1 as a possible D gene (5 bases). V was clipped by 5 bases and J by 0 bases, with 11 bases between them. Germline CDR1 SGHAT, CDR2 FQDESV (reference sequence). This CDR3 has 14 amino acids. The DNA of the CDR3 is TGTGCCAGCAGCGACCATCAGGGCTCCTACGAGCAGTACTTC. This sequence encodes CASSDHQGSYEQYF.

The V call is TRBV13, the J call TRBJ1-1, with D possibly matching TRBD1 (6 bases). The V gene's germline CDR1 is PRHDT and CDR2 FYEKMQ (reference sequence). Trimming took off 6 bases at V and 4 bases at J, with 12 bases between the two ends. CDR3 size: 13 residues. The CDR3, as DNA: TGTGCCAGCAGTGGACAGATGGGCACTGAAGCTTTCTTT. It yields the protein CASSGQMGTEAFF.

The chain uses TRBV5-4 and TRBJ2-1; 9 positions agree with TRBD2. The CDR3 consists of 16 residues. V shed 5 bases and J 4 bases; nucleotides not matched to a gene: 10. Germline assignment: CDR1 SGHNT and CDR2 YYREEE (reference sequence). The CDR3 reads CASSMFSSGRYNEQFF. The CDR3 region has the DNA TGTGCCAGCAGTATGTTCTCAAGCGGGAGGTACAATGAGCAGTTCTTC.

The V call is TRBV10-3, the J call TRBJ1-1; 7 nucleotides align to TRBD1. CDR3 length: 16 amino acids. With 2 bases clipped from V and 8 bases from J, the junction kept 14 bases outside the gene matches. Germline V gene data show CDR1 as ENHRY and CDR2 as SYGVKD. The CDR3 bases are TGTGCCATCAGTGAGAAAGGGGGCGCGTCCTGGACAGAAGCTTTCTTT. Translated, it gives CAISEKGGASWTEAFF.

This chain uses TRBV27 with TRBJ1-1; the D is unclear. V was shortened by 2 bases and J by 1 base, with 5 bases between the two germline ends. Germline assignment: CDR1 MNHEY and CDR2 SMNVEV (reference sequence). CDR3 size: 13 residues. CDR3 DNA sequence: TGTGCCAGCAGTTTAATAAGGAACACTGAAGCTTTCTTT. This gives the protein CASSLIRNTEAFF.

The chain combines TRBV7-8 with TRBJ1-6; D is ambiguous. This CDR3 comprises 15 residues. Trimming pared 1 base from V and 4 bases from J, leaving 8 bases between. Germline V gene lookup returns CDR1 SGHVS and CDR2 FQNEAQ. This CDR3 reads CASSLDSTYNSPLHF. The CDR3 bases are TGTGCCAGCAGCTTAGACAGCACATATAATTCACCCCTCCACTTT. The entire variable domain, with the rest obtained from reference TRBV7-8 and TRBJ1-6, is as follows: GAGVSQSPRYKVAKRGQDVALRCDPISGHVSLFWYQQALGQGPEFLTYFQNEAQLDKSGLPSDRFFAERPEGSVSTLKIQRTQQEDSAVYLCASSLDSTYNSPLHFGNGTRLTVT.

The rearrangement links TRBV18 to TRBJ2-1; either TRBD1 or TRBD2 may supply D (6 bases each). From germline, CDR1 is KGHSH and CDR2 LQKENI. With 3 bases removed from V and 6 bases from J, the gap between germline ends came to 15 bases. The CDR3 extends over 15 amino acids. The CDR3 region is CASSPDRTGGNEQFF. The CDR3 nucleotides read TGTGCCAGCTCACCCGACAGGACCGGGGGCAATGAGCAGTTCTTC.

This clone was seen a handful of times. This rearrangement joins TRBV19 to TRBJ2-5; the D gene is possibly TRBD1 (5 bases). Per the germline V gene, CDR1 is LNHDA and CDR2 is SQIVND (reference sequence). Trimming shortened V by 6 bases and J by 2 bases, and 10 bases separated the two germline ends. The CDR3 length is 13 residues. The chain's CDR3 is CASSSQVQETQYF. The CDR3 region has the DNA TGTGCCAGTAGCTCACAGGTTCAAGAGACCCAGTACTTC.

This rearrangement joins TRBV4-3 to TRBJ2-2; D may be TRBD1 (6 bases). V was pared by 1 base and J by 2 bases, with 14 bases between. This CDR3 spans 17 amino acids. The germline CDR1 and CDR2 sequences are LGHNA and YSLEER. This CDR3 reads CASSQVPGTPNTGELFF. As DNA, the CDR3 is TGCGCCAGCAGCCAAGTCCCGGGGACACCAAACACCGGGGAGCTGTTTTTT.

This clone appeared a single time. The chain carries TRBV11-2 and TRBJ2-1, with 11 bases aligning to TRBD2. The trim removed 1 base at V and 11 bases at J, leaving 4 bases unmatched. In germline, CDR1 is SGHAT, CDR2 FQNNGV. The CDR3 is 14 amino acids. As DNA, the CDR3 is TGTGCCAGCAGCTTAGGGACTAGCGGGTATAAGCAGTTCTTC. It encodes CASSLGTSGYKQFF.

The chain is built from TRBV13 and TRBJ1-1, with D possibly TRBD1 on 6 matching bases. Trimming removed 2 bases at V and 4 bases at J, with 14 bases between. The CDR3 runs 15 residues. CDR1 is PRHDT, CDR2 FYEKMQ, per germline (reference sequence). The CDR3 DNA reads as TGTGCCAGCAGCTTACCAGGGGAAGGGTTCACTGAAGCTTTCTTT. It codes for CASSLPGEGFTEAFF.